A single sample is the source of the 27 T cell receptor beta chains below, sequenced in a study of blood T cell repertoires in COVID-19. The assay was immunoSEQ multiplex PCR, and TCRdb's table has in-frame clones only and misses some. This table holds a few hundred thousand clones, about 91% found once. The sample was peripheral blood. The source is a person aged 18 to 30 with COVID-19, enrolled during active disease.

The chain joins TRBV5-1 to TRBJ2-1, with 11 bases fitting TRBD2. Per germline, CDR1 SGHRS and CDR2 YFSETQ. V lost 2 bases and J lost 7; bases outside the gene matches: 8. The CDR3 runs 16 residues. DNA of the CDR3: TGCGCCAGCAGCTTTATAGCGGGAGGGCCGTATAATGAGCAGTTCTTC. Translating gives CASSFIAGGPYNEQFF.

This sequence joins TRBV4-3 and TRBJ2-7, with D unclear. CDR1 LGHNA and CDR2 YSLEER come from the germline V gene. This CDR3 has 14 residues. Trimming pared 3 bases from V and 0 bases from J, leaving 9 bases between. DNA for the CDR3: TGCGCCAGCAGCCAGAGCTTGCACTCCTACGAGCAGTACTTC. As protein: CASSQSLHSYEQYF.

CDR3 in DNA: TGTGCCACCTCCCCTGAGAACAGGGAAAAACTGTTTTTT. Translated: CATSPENREKLFF. The chain couples TRBV3-1 (or the pseudogene TRBV3-2) to TRBJ1-4, with a possible D match to TRBD1 (5 bases). This CDR3 comprises 13 residues. Germline lookup yields CDR1 LGHDT and CDR2 YNNKEL (reference sequence). V was shortened by 10 bases and J by 8 bases, with 17 bases between the two germline ends.

The rearrangement uses TRBV6-2 or TRBV6-3 and TRBJ1-1; D might be TRBD1 (5 bases). Deletions cut 3 bases from V and 5 bases from J, with 10 bases between. Germline CDR1 and CDR2: MNHEY and SVGEGT. The CDR3 spans 13 residues. The CDR3 DNA reads TGTGCCAGCAGTTATGAAGGGGTTACTGAAGCTTTCTTT. This sequence encodes CASSYEGVTEAFF.

The chain combines TRBV19 with TRBJ2-2, with TRBD2 identical over 10 bases. This CDR3 has 20 residues. V was clipped by 6 bases and J by 0 bases; unmatched bases: 16. Germline V gives CDR1 LNHDA, CDR2 SQIVND (reference sequence). This CDR3 reads CASSVRVLAGEFANTGELFF. CDR3 nucleotide sequence: TGTGCCAGTAGCGTTCGGGTGCTAGCGGGAGAATTCGCGAACACCGGGGAGCTGTTTTTT.

The J gene is TRBJ1-4, the V gene TRBV18, with 7 nucleotides matching TRBD1. The CDR3 is made up of 13 amino acids. In germline, CDR1 is KGHSH, CDR2 LQKENI. V lost 3 bases to trimming and J lost 5 bases; unmatched junction nucleotides: 0. DNA for the CDR3: TGTGCCAGCTCACCGGGACAGAATGAAAAACTGTTTTTT. This gives the protein CASSPGQNEKLFF.

This clone was seen a handful of times. This chain uses TRBV5-8 with TRBJ2-5; TRBD1 agrees at 8 bases. In germline, CDR1 is SGHTS, CDR2 YDEGEE. This CDR3 is built from 15 residues. With V trimmed by 2 bases and J by 5 bases, 8 bases remained unmatched. CDR3 sequence (DNA): TGTGCCAGCAGCTTTGGTTCAGGGGGCGGGGAGACCCAGTACTTC. Its translation is CASSFGSGGGETQYF.

This clone came up a few times. The J gene is TRBJ1-4, the V gene TRBV27; D remains ambiguous. The germline gives CDR1 MNHEY, CDR2 SMNVEV (reference sequence). This CDR3 contains 14 residues. Trimming shortened V by 1 base and J by 1 base, and 4 bases separated the two germline ends. CDR3 coding DNA: TGTGCCAGCAGTTTATACAAAACTAATGAAAAACTGTTTTTT. Translated, it gives CASSLYKTNEKLFF. Complete variable domain (other parts from reference TRBV27 and TRBJ1-4): EAQVTQNPRYLITVTGKKLTVTCSQNMNHEYMSWYRQDPGLGLRQIYYSMNVEVTDKGDVPEGYKVSRKEKRNFPLILESPSPNQTSLYFCASSLYKTNEKLFFGSGTQLSVL.

The rearrangement links TRBV6-5 to TRBJ2-7, with TRBD2 matching over 7 bases. Germline V lookup: CDR1 MNHEY, CDR2 SVGAGI. V shed 8 bases, J shed 7 bases, and the junction held 8 bases outside the gene matches. The CDR3 runs to 12 residues. The CDR3 nucleotides are TGTGCCAGCCCGGGGGGAGGGCGTGAGCAGTACTTC. Translation: CASPGGGREQYF.

The J gene is TRBJ2-7, the V gene TRBV5-6; 13 bases map to TRBD2. The CDR3 has 16 residues. The V segment lost 4 bases and the J segment 2 bases; nucleotides outside the gene matches: 6. Looked up from germline, CDR1 is SGHDT and CDR2 is YYEEEE. The CDR3 reads CASSRTSGSETYEQYF. CDR3 bases: TGTGCCAGCAGCCGGACTAGCGGGAGTGAGACCTACGAGCAGTACTTC.

The chain recombines TRBV27 with TRBJ2-3; D might be TRBD1 (6 bases). V gave up 10 bases and J gave up 0 bases, with 17 bases separating them. The CDR3 runs to 15 residues. From germline, CDR1 is MNHEY and CDR2 SMNVEV (reference sequence). The CDR3 DNA reads as TGTGCCACTGTATCCGGGACAAAAAGCACAGATACGCAGTATTTT. This translates into CATVSGTKSTDTQYF.

The chain carries TRBV15 and TRBJ2-3; D is unresolved. V lost 0 bases to trimming and J lost 2 bases, with 9 bases between them. Looked up from germline, CDR1 is LNHNV and CDR2 is YYDKDF (reference sequence). This CDR3 is 15 amino acids long. The CDR3 here is CATSRERLYTDTQYF. The CDR3 coding sequence is TGTGCCACCAGCAGAGAGCGGTTATACACAGATACGCAGTATTTT.

The sample holds a few counts of this clone. The chain carries TRBV25-1 and TRBJ1-2; D is undetermined. The germline V gene has CDR1 MGHDK and CDR2 SYGVNS. Trimming took 10 bases from V and 5 from J, leaving 8 bases between them. This CDR3 is 10 amino acids long. CDR3 coding DNA: TGTGCCACCCCACGGTATGGCTACACCTTC. Its protein product is CATPRYGYTF.

V usage is TRBV13 and J usage is TRBJ2-2; maybe TRBD2 (6 bases). Trimming stripped 6 bases from V and 0 bases from J, with 11 bases between. This CDR3 is built from 15 residues. The V gene's germline CDR1 is PRHDT and CDR2 FYEKMQ (reference sequence). CDR3 sequence: CASSGDSANTGELFF. The DNA of the CDR3 is TGTGCCAGCAGTGGGGACTCAGCGAACACCGGGGAGCTGTTTTTT. Drawing the rest from reference TRBV13 and TRBJ2-2, the complete variable domain is AAGVIQSPRHLIKEKRETATLKCYPIPRHDTVYWYQQGPGQDPQFLISFYEKMQSDKGSIPDRFSAQQFSDYHSELNMSSLELGDSALYFCASSGDSANTGELFFGEGSRLTVL.

The rearrangement links TRBV2 to TRBJ2-7; D remains ambiguous. V was cut by 6 bases and J by 2 bases, with 17 bases left in between. Germline CDR1 reads SNHLY; CDR2 reads FYNNEI. The CDR3 covers 15 residues. Here the CDR3 reads CASRTSASDTYEQYF. CDR3 in DNA: TGTGCCAGCAGGACCAGCGCGAGCGATACCTACGAGCAGTACTTC.

The chain couples TRBV9 to TRBJ2-3, with 11 positions matching TRBD2. The CDR3 is 16 residues long. The J segment lost 0 bases and the V segment lost 4 bases, leaving 4 bases of the junction unmatched. The germline CDR1 and CDR2 sequences are SGDLS and YYNGEE. CDR3 nucleotides: TGTGCCAGCAGCTCTCGGACTAGCGGGAGCACAGATACGCAGTATTTT. It translates to CASSSRTSGSTDTQYF.

This chain links TRBV10-2 with TRBJ2-2, with D possibly matching TRBD1 (5 bases). The germline V gene has CDR1 WSHSY and CDR2 SAAADI. The CDR3 extends over 15 amino acids. With 10 bases removed from V and 1 base from J, the gap between germline ends came to 16 bases. CDR3 in amino acids: CATPTTGLNTGELFF. CDR3 in DNA: TGCGCCACCCCAACAACAGGATTGAACACCGGGGAGCTGTTTTTT.

This sequence joins TRBV14 and TRBJ2-7, with D tentatively TRBD2 (6 bases). Trimming took 0 bases from V and 5 from J, leaving 11 bases between them. The CDR3 consists of 14 residues. Germline CDR1 reads SGHDN; CDR2 reads FVKESK. CDR3 DNA: TGTGCCAGCAGCCAAGATCGGGAGAGCGACGAGCAGTACTTC. Encoded protein: CASSQDRESDEQYF.

The chain has TRBV25-1 and TRBJ2-2, with D tentatively TRBD1 (6 bases). Trimming removed 6 bases from V and 6 bases from J, with 17 bases in between. CDR3 size: 15 residues. Per germline, CDR1 MGHDK and CDR2 SYGVNS. CDR3 in DNA: TGTGCCAGCAGGTACACAGGGTTAATACCCGGGGAGCTGTTTTTT. It specifies CASRYTGLIPGELFF.

V and J are TRBV18 and TRBJ2-7; D is unclear. CDR1 is KGHSH, CDR2 LQKENI, per germline. This CDR3 has 12 amino acids. V lost 1 base, J lost 3 bases, and 4 bases lay in between. This CDR3 is CASSPRLYEQYF. The CDR3 DNA reads as TGTGCCAGCTCACCACGTCTCTACGAGCAGTACTTC.

V usage is TRBV18 and J usage is TRBJ2-7; TRBD1 matches 7 bases. The CDR3 extends over 14 amino acids. Germline CDR1 reads KGHSH; CDR2 reads LQKENI. V lost 6 bases to trimming and J lost 0 bases; unmatched junction nucleotides: 5. The CDR3 is CASSSQGSSYEQYF. CDR3 sequence (DNA): TGTGCCAGCTCGTCACAGGGGAGCTCCTACGAGCAGTACTTC.

This clone came up once. J is TRBJ1-1 and V is TRBV7-2; no clear D gene. The CDR3 is 13 amino acids. The germline CDR1 and CDR2 sequences are SGHTA and FQGNSA. Trimming removed 5 bases at V and 4 bases at J, with 11 bases between. The CDR3 is CASSDYRRTEAFF. In DNA form, the CDR3 reads TGTGCCAGCAGCGACTACCGGCGCACTGAAGCTTTCTTT.

CDR3 DNA: TGTGCCAGCAGGTCCGACAGGGGCAATCAGCCCCAGCATTTT. Its translation is CASRSDRGNQPQHF. V is TRBV28 and J is TRBJ1-5; 7 bases are a match to TRBD1. The CDR3 covers 14 residues. Trimming at V came to 6 bases and at J to 2 bases, leaving 4 bases not matched to a gene. Per germline, CDR1 MDHEN and CDR2 SYDVKM.

CDR3 bases: TGTGCCAGCAGCTCCGGGACAGAAGCTAATTCACCCCTCCACTTT. Translating it yields CASSSGTEANSPLHF. This chain uses TRBV5-6 with TRBJ1-6, with 7 bases fitting TRBD1. Germline lookup yields CDR1 SGHDT and CDR2 YYEEEE. The CDR3 covers 15 residues. J lost 6 bases, V lost 3 bases, and 6 bases had no gene match.

The chain combines TRBV27 with TRBJ2-7; weak D call: TRBD1 (5 bases). Germline V lookup: CDR1 MNHEY, CDR2 SMNVEV (reference sequence). The CDR3 consists of 13 residues. The V gene lost 2 bases and the J gene lost 2 bases, with 7 bases spanning the gap. The CDR3 here is CASSLGRAYEQYF. In DNA form, the CDR3 reads TGTGCCAGCAGTTTAGGCAGGGCCTACGAGCAGTACTTC.

V and J are TRBV5-4 and TRBJ2-3, with TRBD2 matching 10 bases. Germline values: CDR1 SGHNT, CDR2 YYREEE (reference sequence). Trimming at V came to 2 bases and at J to 2 bases, leaving 2 bases not matched to a gene. The CDR3 is 15 amino acids. As DNA, the CDR3 is TGTGCCAGCAGCTTAGCGGGAGGGCACACAGATACGCAGTATTTT. This translates into CASSLAGGHTDTQYF.

The gene calls are TRBV27 and TRBJ2-3; 7 bases line up with TRBD1. Germline CDR1 reads MNHEY; CDR2 reads SMNVEV (reference sequence). Germline trimming cut 10 bases from V and 7 bases from J; bases unmatched to any gene: 11. The CDR3 length is 13 residues. The CDR3 spells CATLGQSSHTQYF. The CDR3 DNA follows: TGTGCCACCCTGGGACAGAGTTCCCATACGCAGTATTTT.